This record concerns one TCR beta chain sequence. Antigen specificity is unknown. The data stem from a study of cytomegalovirus exposure and HLA in healthy donors. Background on the study: Early on, a data release was issued that held approximately 92 million unique TCRs from HLA-typed donors. General study points: Earlier analysis looked at TCR beta V segments, and most were productive about 90% or about 30% of the time. Analysis performed later showed TCR beta chains linked to HLA being more clonally expanded than equally common others.

Both 60 Vbeta primers and 13 Jbeta primers went into the PCR. The data were produced by immunoSEQ multiplex PCR, yet TCRdb's version contains in-frame clones alone and is incomplete. The specimen's table records 200,000 to 250,000 clones. The sequence was collected from a girl aged 2-10 years in good health and CMV-seropositive. The specimen sequenced was PBMCs.

CDR3 residues: CASIMAGVVYEQYF. The CDR3, as DNA: TGTGCCAGCATCATGGCGGGAGTTGTGTACGAGCAGTACTTC. J is TRBJ2-7 and V is TRBV27, with TRBD2 matching 7 bases. The CDR3 length is 14 residues. J lost 4 bases, V lost 7 bases, and 10 bases had no gene match. Germline V gene data show CDR1 as MNHEY and CDR2 as SMNVEV (reference sequence).